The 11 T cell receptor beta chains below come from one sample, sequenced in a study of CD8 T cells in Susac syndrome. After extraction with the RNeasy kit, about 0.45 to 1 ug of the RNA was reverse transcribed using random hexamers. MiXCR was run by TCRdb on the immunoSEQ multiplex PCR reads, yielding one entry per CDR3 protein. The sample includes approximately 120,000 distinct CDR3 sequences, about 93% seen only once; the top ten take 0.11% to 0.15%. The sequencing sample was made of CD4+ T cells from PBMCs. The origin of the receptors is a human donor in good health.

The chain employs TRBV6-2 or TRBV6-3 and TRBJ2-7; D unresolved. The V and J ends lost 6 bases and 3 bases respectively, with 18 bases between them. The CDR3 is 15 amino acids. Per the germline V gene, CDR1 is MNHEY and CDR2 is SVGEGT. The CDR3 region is CASSLSTDWDYEQYF. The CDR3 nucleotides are TGTGCCAGCAGCCTCTCTACTGATTGGGACTACGAGCAGTACTTC.

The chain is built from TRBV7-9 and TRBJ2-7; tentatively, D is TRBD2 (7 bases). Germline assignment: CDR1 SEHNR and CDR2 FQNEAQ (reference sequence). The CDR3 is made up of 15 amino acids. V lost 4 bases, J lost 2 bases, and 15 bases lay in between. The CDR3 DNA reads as TGTGCCAGCAGCTCCTCGAGGGGGAGGGCCTACGAGCAGTACTTC. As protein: CASSSSRGRAYEQYF.

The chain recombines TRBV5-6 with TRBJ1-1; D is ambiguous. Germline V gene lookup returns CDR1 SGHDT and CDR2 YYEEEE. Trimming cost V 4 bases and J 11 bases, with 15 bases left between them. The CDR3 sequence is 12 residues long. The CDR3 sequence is CASSRAIESAFF. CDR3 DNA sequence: TGTGCCAGCAGCCGGGCCATAGAAAGCGCTTTCTTT.

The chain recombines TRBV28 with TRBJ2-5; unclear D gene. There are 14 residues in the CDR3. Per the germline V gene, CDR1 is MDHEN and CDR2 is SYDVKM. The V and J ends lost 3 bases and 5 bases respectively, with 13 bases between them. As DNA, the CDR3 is TGTGCCAGCAGTTTCTCTAGACCGCGGGAGACCCAGTACTTC. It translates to CASSFSRPRETQYF.

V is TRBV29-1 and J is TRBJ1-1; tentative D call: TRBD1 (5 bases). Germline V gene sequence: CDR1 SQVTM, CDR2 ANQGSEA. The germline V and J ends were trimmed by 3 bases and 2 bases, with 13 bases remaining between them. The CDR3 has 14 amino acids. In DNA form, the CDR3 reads TGCAGCGTTGAGAATAGGGGCCAAAACACTGAAGCTTTCTTT. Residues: CSVENRGQNTEAFF.

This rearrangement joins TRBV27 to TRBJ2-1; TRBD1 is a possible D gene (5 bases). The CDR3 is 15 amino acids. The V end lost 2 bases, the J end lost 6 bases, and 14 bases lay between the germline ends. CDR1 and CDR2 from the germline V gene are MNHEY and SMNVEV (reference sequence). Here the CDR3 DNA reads TGTGCCAGCAGTTTAATACAGGCGGTCGGCAATGAGCAGTTCTTC. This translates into CASSLIQAVGNEQFF.

This chain's CDR3 is CSARESRGSPGARQPQHF. As DNA, the CDR3 is TGCAGTGCTAGAGAATCGCGGGGCTCCCCGGGGGCTAGGCAGCCCCAGCATTTT. This rearrangement joins TRBV20-1 to TRBJ1-5, with D possibly matching TRBD1 (6 bases). Trimming removed 0 bases from V and 7 bases from J, with 25 bases in between. This CDR3 has 18 residues. Germline values: CDR1 DFQATT, CDR2 SNEGSKA (reference sequence).

The CDR3 is CASSESLDTQYF. The DNA for the CDR3 is TGTGCCAGCAGTGAATCTTTAGATACGCAGTATTTT. This chain connects TRBV25-1 to TRBJ2-3; D unclear. The CDR3 sequence is 12 residues long. With 1 base removed from V and 5 bases from J, the gap between germline ends came to 4 bases. CDR1 is MGHDK and CDR2 is SYGVNS in the germline V gene.

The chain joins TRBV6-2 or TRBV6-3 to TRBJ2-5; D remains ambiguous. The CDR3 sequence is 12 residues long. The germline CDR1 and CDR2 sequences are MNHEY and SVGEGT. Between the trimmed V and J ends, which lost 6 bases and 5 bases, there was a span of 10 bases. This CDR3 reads CASSRTEETQYF. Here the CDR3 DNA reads TGTGCCAGCAGCAGGACCGAGGAGACCCAGTACTTC.

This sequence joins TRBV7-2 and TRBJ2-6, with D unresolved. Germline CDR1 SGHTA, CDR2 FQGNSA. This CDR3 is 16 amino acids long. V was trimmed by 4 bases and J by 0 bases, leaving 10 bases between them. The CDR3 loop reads CASSSYLPSGANVLTF. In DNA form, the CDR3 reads TGTGCCAGCAGCTCATATCTCCCCTCTGGGGCCAACGTCCTGACTTTC.

CDR3: CASSVGGATYEQYF. The CDR3 DNA sequence: TGTGCCAGCAGTGTGGGCGGGGCCACCTACGAGCAGTACTTC. The rearrangement uses TRBV6-2 or TRBV6-3 and TRBJ2-7, with D possibly matching TRBD2 (6 bases). The CDR3 sequence is 14 residues long. The germline V gene encodes CDR1 MNHEY and CDR2 SVGEGT. V lost 5 bases to trimming and J lost 2 bases, with 13 bases between them.